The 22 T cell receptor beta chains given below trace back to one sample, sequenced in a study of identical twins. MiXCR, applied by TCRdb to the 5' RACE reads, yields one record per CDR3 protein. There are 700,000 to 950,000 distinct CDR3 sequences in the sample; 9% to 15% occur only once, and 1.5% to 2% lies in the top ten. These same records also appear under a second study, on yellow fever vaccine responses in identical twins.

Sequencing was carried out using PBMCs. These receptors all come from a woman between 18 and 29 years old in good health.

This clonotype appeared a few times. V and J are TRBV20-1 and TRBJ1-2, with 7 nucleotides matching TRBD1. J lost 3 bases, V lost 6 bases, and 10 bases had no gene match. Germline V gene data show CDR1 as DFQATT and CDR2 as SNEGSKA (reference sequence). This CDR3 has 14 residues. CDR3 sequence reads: CSALDRLVDYGYTF. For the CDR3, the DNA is TGCAGTGCCCTGGACAGGCTGGTGGACTATGGCTACACCTTC.

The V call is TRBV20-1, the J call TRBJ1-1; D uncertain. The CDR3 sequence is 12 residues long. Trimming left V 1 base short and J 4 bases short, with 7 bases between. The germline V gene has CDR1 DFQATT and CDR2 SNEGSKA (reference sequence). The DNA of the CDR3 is TGCAGTGCTAGAGTCCCATCCACTGAAGCTTTCTTT. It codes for CSARVPSTEAFF.

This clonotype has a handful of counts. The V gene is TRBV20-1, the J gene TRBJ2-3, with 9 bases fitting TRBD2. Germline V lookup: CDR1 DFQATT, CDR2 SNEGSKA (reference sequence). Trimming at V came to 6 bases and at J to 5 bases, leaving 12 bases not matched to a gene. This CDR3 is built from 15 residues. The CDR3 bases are TGCAGTGCACCCAACGGGGCGGGGGGGCTAGATACGCAGTATTTT. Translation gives CSAPNGAGGLDTQYF.

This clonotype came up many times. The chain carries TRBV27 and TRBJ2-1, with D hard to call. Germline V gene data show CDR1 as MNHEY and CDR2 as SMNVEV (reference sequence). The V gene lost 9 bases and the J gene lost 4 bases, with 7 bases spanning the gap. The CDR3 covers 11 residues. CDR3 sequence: CASDSYNEQFF. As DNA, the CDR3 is TGTGCCAGTGACTCGTACAATGAGCAGTTCTTC.

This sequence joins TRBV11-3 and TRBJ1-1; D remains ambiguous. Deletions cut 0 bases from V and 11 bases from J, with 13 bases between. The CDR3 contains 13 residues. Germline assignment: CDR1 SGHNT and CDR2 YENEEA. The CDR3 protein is CASSLEFSRAAFF. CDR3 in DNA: TGTGCCAGCAGCTTAGAGTTCAGTCGAGCCGCTTTCTTT. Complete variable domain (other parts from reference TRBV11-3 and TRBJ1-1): EAGVVQSPRYKIIEKKQPVAFWCNPISGHNTLYWYLQNLGQGPELLIRYENEEAVDDSQLPKDRFSAERLKGVDSTLKIQPAELGDSAVYLCASSLEFSRAAFFGQGTRLTVV.

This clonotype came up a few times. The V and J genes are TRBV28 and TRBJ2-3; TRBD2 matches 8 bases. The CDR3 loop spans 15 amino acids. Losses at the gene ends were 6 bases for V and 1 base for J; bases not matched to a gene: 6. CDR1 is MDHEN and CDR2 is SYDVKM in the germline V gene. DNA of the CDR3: TGTGCCAGCAGCCGACTAGCGCTTGGCACAGATACGCAGTATTTT. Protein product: CASSRLALGTDTQYF.

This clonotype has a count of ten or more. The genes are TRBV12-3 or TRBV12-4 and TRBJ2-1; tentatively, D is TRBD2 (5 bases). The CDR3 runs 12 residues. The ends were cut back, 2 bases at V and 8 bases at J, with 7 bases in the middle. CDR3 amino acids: CASSLYGDEQFF. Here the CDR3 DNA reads TGTGCCAGCAGTTTATACGGGGATGAGCAGTTCTTC.

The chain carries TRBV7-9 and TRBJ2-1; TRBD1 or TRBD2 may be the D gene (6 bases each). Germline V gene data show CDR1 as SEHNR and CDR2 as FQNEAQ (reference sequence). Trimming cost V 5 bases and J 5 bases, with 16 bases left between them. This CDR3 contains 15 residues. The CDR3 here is CASSPRGLGNNEQFF. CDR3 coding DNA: TGTGCCAGCAGCCCTCGGGGGCTCGGCAACAATGAGCAGTTCTTC.

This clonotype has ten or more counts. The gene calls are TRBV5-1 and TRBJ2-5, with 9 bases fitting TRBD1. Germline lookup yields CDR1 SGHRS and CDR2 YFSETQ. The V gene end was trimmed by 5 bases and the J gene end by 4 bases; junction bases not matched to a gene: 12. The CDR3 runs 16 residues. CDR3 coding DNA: TGCGCCAGCAGTCCCCCGGCGGGACAGGGTGCAGAGACCCAGTACTTC. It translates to CASSPPAGQGAETQYF.

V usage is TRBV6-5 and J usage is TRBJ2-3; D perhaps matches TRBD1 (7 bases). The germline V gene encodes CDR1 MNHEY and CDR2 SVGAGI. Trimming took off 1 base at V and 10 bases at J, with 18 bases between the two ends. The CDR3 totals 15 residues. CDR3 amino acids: CASSYYDRAGGAQYF. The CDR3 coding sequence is TGTGCCAGCAGTTACTACGACAGGGCCGGGGGTGCGCAGTATTTT.

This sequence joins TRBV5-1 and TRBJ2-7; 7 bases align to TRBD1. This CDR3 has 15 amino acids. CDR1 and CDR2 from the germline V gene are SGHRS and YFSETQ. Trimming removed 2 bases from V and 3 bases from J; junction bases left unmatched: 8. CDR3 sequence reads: CASSLTMDRYYEQYF. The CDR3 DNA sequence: TGCGCCAGCAGCTTAACCATGGACAGGTACTACGAGCAGTACTTC.

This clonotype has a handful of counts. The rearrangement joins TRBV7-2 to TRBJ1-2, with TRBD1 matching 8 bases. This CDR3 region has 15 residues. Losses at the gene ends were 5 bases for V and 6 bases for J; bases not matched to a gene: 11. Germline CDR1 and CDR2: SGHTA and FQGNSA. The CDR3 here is CASSTETGAANGYTF. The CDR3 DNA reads TGTGCCAGCAGCACAGAGACAGGGGCGGCCAATGGCTACACCTTC.

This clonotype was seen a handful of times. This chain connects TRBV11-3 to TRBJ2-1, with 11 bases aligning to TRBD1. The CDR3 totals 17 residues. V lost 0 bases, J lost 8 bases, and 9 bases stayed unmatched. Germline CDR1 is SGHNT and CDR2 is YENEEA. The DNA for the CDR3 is TGTGCCAGCAGCTTAGACGGCGGACAGGGGGCTAGGCATGAGCAGTTCTTC. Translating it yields CASSLDGGQGARHEQFF. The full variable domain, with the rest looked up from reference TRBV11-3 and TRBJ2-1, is EAGVVQSPRYKIIEKKQPVAFWCNPISGHNTLYWYLQNLGQGPELLIRYENEEAVDDSQLPKDRFSAERLKGVDSTLKIQPAELGDSAVYLCASSLDGGQGARHEQFFGPGTRLTVL.

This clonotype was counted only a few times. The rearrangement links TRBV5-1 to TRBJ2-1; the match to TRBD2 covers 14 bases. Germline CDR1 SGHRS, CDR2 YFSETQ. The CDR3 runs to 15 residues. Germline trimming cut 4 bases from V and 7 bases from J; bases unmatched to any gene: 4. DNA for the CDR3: TGCGCCAGCAGCGGACTAGCGGGGGGCTCTAATGAGCAGTTCTTC. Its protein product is CASSGLAGGSNEQFF.

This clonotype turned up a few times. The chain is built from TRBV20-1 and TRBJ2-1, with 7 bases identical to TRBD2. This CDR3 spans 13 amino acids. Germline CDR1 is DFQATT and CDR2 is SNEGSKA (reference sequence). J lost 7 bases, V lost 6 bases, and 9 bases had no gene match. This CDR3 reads CSAPNGGGNEQFF. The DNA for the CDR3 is TGCAGTGCCCCAAACGGGGGAGGGAATGAGCAGTTCTTC.

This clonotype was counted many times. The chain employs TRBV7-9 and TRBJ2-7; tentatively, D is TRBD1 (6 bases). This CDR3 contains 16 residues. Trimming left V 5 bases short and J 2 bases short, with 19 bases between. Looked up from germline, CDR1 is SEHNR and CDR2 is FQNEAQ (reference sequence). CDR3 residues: CASSPSTGKKTYEQYV. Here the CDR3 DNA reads TGTGCCAGCAGCCCAAGCACAGGGAAGAAGACCTACGAGCAGTACGTC.

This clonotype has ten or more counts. CDR3 amino acids: CSAGQGAEAFF. The CDR3, as DNA: TGCAGTGCTGGACAGGGGGCTGAAGCTTTCTTT. V gene TRBV20-1 combines with J gene TRBJ1-1; 10 bases agree with TRBD1. With 5 bases clipped from V and 6 bases from J, the junction kept 0 bases outside the gene matches. The CDR3 is 11 amino acids. Germline lookup yields CDR1 DFQATT and CDR2 SNEGSKA (reference sequence).

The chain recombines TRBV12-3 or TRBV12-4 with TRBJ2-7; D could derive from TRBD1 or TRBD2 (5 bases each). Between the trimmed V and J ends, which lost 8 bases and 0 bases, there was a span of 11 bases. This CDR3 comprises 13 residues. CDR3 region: CASGWGSSYEQYF. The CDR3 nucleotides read TGTGCCAGCGGGTGGGGGAGCTCCTACGAGCAGTACTTC.

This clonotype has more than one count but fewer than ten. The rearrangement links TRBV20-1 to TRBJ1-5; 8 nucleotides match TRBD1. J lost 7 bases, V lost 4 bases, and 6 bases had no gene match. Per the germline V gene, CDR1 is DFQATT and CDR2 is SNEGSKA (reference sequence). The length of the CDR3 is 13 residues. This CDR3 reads CSATTGAGQPQHF. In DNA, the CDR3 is TGCAGTGCTACGACAGGGGCTGGACAGCCCCAGCATTTT.

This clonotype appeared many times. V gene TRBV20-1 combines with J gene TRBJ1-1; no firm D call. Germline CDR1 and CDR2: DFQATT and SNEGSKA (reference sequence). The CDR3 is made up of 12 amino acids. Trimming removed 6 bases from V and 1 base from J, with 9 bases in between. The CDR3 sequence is CSAPDQNTEAFF. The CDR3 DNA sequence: TGCAGTGCCCCGGACCAGAACACTGAAGCTTTCTTT.

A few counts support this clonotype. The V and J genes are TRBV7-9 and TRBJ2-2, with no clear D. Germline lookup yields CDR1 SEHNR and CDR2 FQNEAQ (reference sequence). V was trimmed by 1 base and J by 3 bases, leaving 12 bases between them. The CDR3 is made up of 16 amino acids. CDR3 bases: TGTGCCAGCAGCTTAGTGGGCCCGCTCGACACCGGGGAGCTGTTTTTT. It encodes CASSLVGPLDTGELFF.

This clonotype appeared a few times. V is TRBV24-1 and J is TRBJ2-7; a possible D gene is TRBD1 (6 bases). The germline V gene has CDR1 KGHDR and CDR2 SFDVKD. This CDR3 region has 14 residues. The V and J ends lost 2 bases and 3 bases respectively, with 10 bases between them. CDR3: CATSDSRGSYEQYF. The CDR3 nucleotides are TGTGCCACCAGTGATTCCAGGGGAAGCTACGAGCAGTACTTC.